One sample yielded the 8 T cell receptor beta chains listed below, sequenced in a study of memory CD4+ T cells and cytomegalovirus serostatus. The sort gate was single viable CD3+CD4+CD8-CD45RO+ cells for memory CD4+ T cells. The data were produced by immunoSEQ multiplex PCR, yet TCRdb's version contains in-frame clones alone and is incomplete. In the table there are 52,000 or so clones, roughly 79% of which are singletons. Sequencing used memory CD4+ T cells from blood. The origin of the receptors is an adult in good health and CMV-seronegative.

The genes are TRBV4-3 and TRBJ2-1; the match to TRBD2 covers 9 bases. The CDR3 is made up of 17 amino acids. Germline CDR1 and CDR2: LGHNA and YSLEER. With V trimmed by 0 bases and J by 6 bases, 9 bases remained unmatched. The CDR3 nucleotides are TGCGCCAGCAGCCAAGATTTAACCGCGGGGGGGCTCAATGAGCAGTTCTTC. Its translation is CASSQDLTAGGLNEQFF.

V is TRBV7-2 and J is TRBJ2-1, with TRBD2 matching 9 bases. The CDR3 runs to 15 residues. The germline V gene encodes CDR1 SGHTA and CDR2 FQGNSA. V was pared by 6 bases and J by 7 bases, with 10 bases of the junction left unmatched. The CDR3 nucleotides are TGTGCCAGCAGGATCGGGCTAGCGGGAAAGAATGAGCAGTTCTTC. It is translated as CASRIGLAGKNEQFF.

The chain links TRBV7-2 to TRBJ1-2; 9 nucleotides agree with TRBD1. The CDR3 sequence is 17 residues long. V lost 1 base, J lost 2 bases, and 8 bases stayed unmatched. The germline V gene has CDR1 SGHTA and CDR2 FQGNSA. This CDR3 reads CASSLGFRQGGNYGYTF. The CDR3 DNA reads TGTGCCAGCAGCTTAGGTTTTCGACAGGGGGGGAACTATGGCTACACCTTC.

The V call is TRBV7-9, the J call TRBJ2-1, with D uncertain. The CDR3 is made up of 11 amino acids. Germline assignment: CDR1 SEHNR and CDR2 FQNEAQ (reference sequence). Trimming left V 7 bases short and J 6 bases short, with 7 bases between. This CDR3 is CASTASNEQFF. The DNA of the CDR3 is TGTGCCAGCACGGCATCCAATGAGCAGTTCTTC.

The V call is TRBV28, the J call TRBJ2-2, with 12 bases identical to TRBD2. CDR1 and CDR2 from the germline V gene are MDHEN and SYDVKM. The ends lost 5 bases at V and 7 bases at J; junction bases unmatched: 14. CDR3 length: 18 residues. The DNA for the CDR3 is TGTGCCAGCAGTCCCCACAGGGGACTAGCGGGCATGAGCGGGGAGCTGTTTTTT. The encoded protein is CASSPHRGLAGMSGELFF.

The chain couples TRBV28 to TRBJ1-2; D gene ambiguous. The CDR3 contains 15 residues. CDR1 and CDR2 from the germline V gene are MDHEN and SYDVKM. The germline V and J ends were trimmed by 8 bases and 4 bases, with 20 bases remaining between them. CDR3 sequence reads: CASASGGLRPYGYTF. CDR3 nucleotide sequence: TGTGCCAGCGCCTCGGGCGGTCTCCGACCCTATGGCTACACCTTC.

This chain uses TRBV5-6 with TRBJ1-5; TRBD1 might be the D (5 bases). V was trimmed by 4 bases and J by 7 bases, leaving 15 bases between them. Per germline, CDR1 SGHDT and CDR2 YYEEEE. The CDR3 length is 14 residues. CDR3 sequence reads: CASSPWGVRQPQHF. CDR3 DNA: TGTGCCAGCAGCCCATGGGGGGTTAGGCAGCCCCAGCATTTT.

The chain links TRBV5-6 to TRBJ2-7; D remains unclear. The CDR3 is 14 residues long. The germline V and J ends were trimmed by 6 bases and 0 bases, with 13 bases remaining between them. From germline, CDR1 is SGHDT and CDR2 YYEEEE. The CDR3 nucleotides read TGTGCCAGCACCCACCCCAGGAGCTCCTACGAGCAGTACTTC. This gives the protein CASTHPRSSYEQYF.